This T cell receptor beta chain was captured by sequencing in a study of cytomegalovirus exposure and HLA in healthy donors. Germline V gene data show CDR1 as SGHAT and CDR2 as FQNNGV. The CDR3 loop spans 12 amino acids. The germline V and J ends were trimmed by 5 bases and 9 bases, with 11 bases remaining between them. This PCR relied on a set of 60 Vbeta primers and 13 Jbeta primers. The table came from immunoSEQ multiplex PCR; TCRdb's copy has only in-frame clones and leaves some out. Among roughly 60,000 clones listed, about 80% were seen once. Input material: PBMCs. The TCR comes from a woman in her thirties or forties in good health and CMV-seropositive. V gene TRBV11-2 combines with J gene TRBJ2-4; D is ambiguous. The CDR3 protein is CASSPVNGIQYF. The CDR3 DNA reads TGTGCCAGCAGCCCGGTGAATGGCATTCAGTACTTC.